What follows are 29 T cell receptor beta chains derived from one specimen sequenced in a study of T cells in localized non-small cell lung cancer. The repertoire was sequenced with immunoSEQ multiplex PCR; TCRdb's copy has only in-frame clones and lacks some. The sample includes 950 to 1,200 clones, 20% to 25% seen only once; the top ten take 25% to 30%. The sample consisted of normal lung tissue next to the tumor, taken before any cancer treatment. The receptors were sampled from a male donor older than 55 with stage I lung adenocarcinoma.

About this clone itself: Other DNA sequences in the same sample also yield this CDR3. The chain uses TRBV18 and TRBJ2-6; D gene uncertain. Deletions cut 6 bases from V and 0 bases from J, with 3 bases between. This CDR3 contains 13 residues. The germline CDR1 and CDR2 sequences are KGHSH and LQKENI. CDR3 DNA: TGTGCCAGCTCTCCCTCTGGGGCCAACGTCCTGACTTTC. As protein: CASSPSGANVLTF.

This clone was counted only a few times. The rearrangement links TRBV19 to TRBJ1-5; 8 nucleotides agree with TRBD1. Germline CDR1 LNHDA, CDR2 SQIVND (reference sequence). The CDR3 contains 14 residues. The V and J ends lost 4 bases and 7 bases, in that order; junction bases with no gene match: 6. CDR3 coding DNA: TGTGCCAGTAGTAGAGGACAGGGTGGCCAGCCCCAGCATTTT. Translated, it gives CASSRGQGGQPQHF.

By its share, this clone is large. This chain joins TRBV11-3 and TRBJ2-7; 9 nucleotides agree with TRBD2. Trimming removed 6 bases from V and 2 bases from J; junction bases left unmatched: 11. Germline CDR1 reads SGHNT; CDR2 reads YENEEA. The CDR3 length is 16 residues. The CDR3 DNA follows: TGTGCCAGCAGACCTACCTCTAGCGGGGAGGCCTACGAGCAGTACTTC. Translation: CASRPTSSGEAYEQYF.

By proportion, this clone is medium-sized (0.01 to 0.1%). CDR3 nucleotides: TGTGCCAGCAGCCCTCGGACTAGCGACATTCCGACCCAGTACTTC. This sequence encodes CASSPRTSDIPTQYF. The genes are TRBV11-3 and TRBJ2-5; 9 bases line up with TRBD2. From germline, CDR1 is SGHNT and CDR2 YENEEA. Trimming removed 5 bases from V and 7 bases from J; junction bases left unmatched: 11. This CDR3 has 15 amino acids.

J is TRBJ2-1 and V is TRBV29-1; the D gene is possibly TRBD2 (6 bases). The length of the CDR3 is 14 residues. Per the germline V gene, CDR1 is SQVTM and CDR2 is ANQGSEA. V was clipped by 4 bases and J by 5 bases, with 15 bases between them. CDR3 bases: TGCAGCGTTGTAGCCGGGGGTACCAACAATGAGCAGTTCTTC. It encodes CSVVAGGTNNEQFF.

V and J are TRBV30 and TRBJ1-1, with D possibly being TRBD1 (5 bases). V was trimmed by 2 bases and J by 7 bases, leaving 14 bases between them. The CDR3 runs to 13 residues. Germline V gives CDR1 GTSNPN, CDR2 SVGIG (reference sequence). The CDR3 loop is CAWSQRQGDEAFF. For the CDR3, the DNA is TGTGCCTGGAGTCAGCGGCAGGGAGATGAAGCTTTCTTT.

By frequency in the sample, this clone is large. V and J are TRBV11-3 and TRBJ2-3; 11 bases fit TRBD2. With 5 bases clipped from V and 6 bases from J, the junction kept 10 bases outside the gene matches. The germline V gene encodes CDR1 SGHNT and CDR2 YENEEA. The CDR3 totals 16 residues. The CDR3 reads CASSRHSGGAKDTQYF. The CDR3 DNA reads TGTGCCAGCAGCCGCCATAGCGGGGGGGCCAAGGATACGCAGTATTTT.

In its sample, this clone was seen a few times. The gene calls are TRBV6-8 and TRBJ2-1; D may be TRBD1 (6 bases). The CDR3 is made up of 15 amino acids. Germline assignment: CDR1 MNHGY and CDR2 SAAAGT. V gave up 2 bases and J gave up 4 bases, with 12 bases separating them. In nucleotides, the CDR3 is TGTGCCAGCAGTTACGTTGTCGGACAGTACAATGAGCAGTTCTTC. It encodes CASSYVVGQYNEQFF.

The chain couples TRBV11-3 to TRBJ1-3; 7 bases match TRBD1. The CDR3 runs to 16 residues. Looked up from germline, CDR1 is SGHNT and CDR2 is YENEEA. J lost 6 bases, V lost 2 bases, and 10 bases had no gene match. As DNA, the CDR3 is TGTGCCAGCAGCTTATCCCCGACAGGGACCTCAAACACCATATATTTT. As protein: CASSLSPTGTSNTIYF.

There are a few counts of this clone. The rearrangement uses TRBV11-3 and TRBJ2-2, with D perhaps assigned TRBD1 or TRBD2 (5 bases each). V was cut by 3 bases and J by 0 bases, with 14 bases left in between. Germline CDR1 is SGHNT and CDR2 is YENEEA. CDR3 size: 17 residues. CDR3 sequence (DNA): TGTGCCAGCAGCTTTATTTCAGGGACCACGAACACCGGGGAGCTGTTTTTT. This translates into CASSFISGTTNTGELFF.

The chain uses TRBV18 and TRBJ1-2; D gene ambiguous. The CDR3 has 15 amino acids. The V end lost 5 bases, the J end lost 9 bases, and 22 bases lay between the germline ends. Germline loops: CDR1 KGHSH, CDR2 LQKENI. The CDR3 loop reads CASSNMEEVDDSYTF. The CDR3 region has the DNA TGTGCCAGCTCAAATATGGAAGAGGTCGATGATAGCTACACCTTC.

The chain recombines TRBV19 with TRBJ2-6, with D tentatively TRBD1 or TRBD2 (5 bases each). The germline CDR1 and CDR2 sequences are LNHDA and SQIVND (reference sequence). The CDR3 covers 17 residues. Deletions cut 7 bases from V and 0 bases from J, with 16 bases between. The CDR3 here is CASKGTDYPSGANVLTF. DNA for the CDR3: TGTGCCAGTAAGGGGACGGATTACCCCTCTGGGGCCAACGTCCTGACTTTC.

V and J are TRBV30 and TRBJ1-2, with D possibly matching TRBD1 (6 bases). Germline V gene lookup returns CDR1 GTSNPN and CDR2 SVGIG (reference sequence). V was clipped by 4 bases and J by 5 bases, with 17 bases between them. The CDR3 loop spans 14 amino acids. CDR3 loop: CAWISLGGVYGYTF. The CDR3 DNA sequence: TGTGCCTGGATTAGTTTAGGGGGGGTTTATGGCTACACCTTC.

As DNA, the CDR3 is TGTGCTAGTGCCTTGGGACAGGGTAATTCACCCCTCCACTTT. As protein: CASALGQGNSPLHF. The chain has TRBV12-5 and TRBJ1-6, with 9 bases aligning to TRBD1. The CDR3 covers 14 residues. V lost 7 bases and J lost 6; bases outside the gene matches: 4. Germline CDR1 LGHNT, CDR2 FRNRAP.

This chain links TRBV23-1 with TRBJ2-2, with D possibly matching TRBD1 (5 bases). TRBV23-1 is labeled an ORF, and its function is uncertain. V was cut by 6 bases and J by 6 bases, with 11 bases left in between. The CDR3 is made up of 13 amino acids. CDR3 DNA sequence: TGCGCCAGCAGCTTAGGGGCCGCCGGGGAGCTGTTTTTT. Residues: CASSLGAAGELFF.

The chain has TRBV19 and TRBJ2-2, with a weak D call TRBD1 (6 bases). CDR1 and CDR2 (germline): LNHDA, SQIVND (reference sequence). The CDR3 consists of 13 residues. V shed 6 bases and J shed 5 bases, with 10 bases lying between them. The CDR3: CASRTTGTGELFF. The CDR3 DNA reads TGTGCCAGTAGGACAACAGGGACCGGGGAGCTGTTTTTT.

This clone has a handful of counts. The chain uses TRBV6-8 and TRBJ1-1; 7 nucleotides agree with TRBD1. V was clipped by 2 bases and J by 0 bases; unmatched bases: 3. This CDR3 has 15 amino acids. CDR1 MNHGY and CDR2 SAAAGT come from the germline V gene. The CDR3 here is CASSYGQALNTEAFF. The DNA for the CDR3 is TGTGCCAGCAGTTACGGACAGGCTCTGAACACTGAAGCTTTCTTT.

This sequence joins TRBV19 and TRBJ1-2; TRBD1 aligns across 8 bases. V shed 6 bases and J 3 bases; nucleotides not matched to a gene: 3. Germline CDR1 LNHDA, CDR2 SQIVND (reference sequence). CDR3 length equals 13 residues. The DNA for the CDR3 is TGTGCCAGTAGCGAGACAGGGGACTATGGCTACACCTTC. Translating it yields CASSETGDYGYTF. Full variable domain (outside the CDR3, taken from reference TRBV19 and TRBJ1-2): DGGITQSPKYLFRKEGQNVTLSCEQNLNHDAMYWYRQDPGQGLRLIYYSQIVNDFQKGDIAEGYSVSREKKESFPLTVTSAQKNPTAFYLCASSETGDYGYTFGSGTRLTVV.

This clone was counted a few times. In nucleotides, the CDR3 is TGTGCCAGCAGTGAGGGCGACAGGGGGTTTGTCTATGGCTACACCTTC. It yields the protein CASSEGDRGFVYGYTF. This rearrangement joins TRBV25-1 to TRBJ1-2; 9 bases line up with TRBD1. V was pared by 3 bases and J by 4 bases, with 9 bases of the junction left unmatched. Germline CDR1 is MGHDK and CDR2 is SYGVNS. This CDR3 region has 16 residues.

V is TRBV30 and J is TRBJ2-1; no clear D gene. The CDR3 covers 11 residues. Trimming stripped 2 bases from V and 9 bases from J, with 8 bases between. CDR1 is GTSNPN, CDR2 SVGIG, per germline (reference sequence). In DNA form, the CDR3 reads TGTGCCTGGAGTTATTTGCGTGAGCAGTTCTTC. Its translation is CAWSYLREQFF. Looking up the rest from reference TRBV30 and TRBJ2-1 gives the full variable domain: SQTIHQWPATLVQPVGSPLSLECTVEGTSNPNLYWYRQAAGRGLQLLFYSVGIGQISSEVPQNLSASRPQDRQFILSSKKLLLSDSGFYLCAWSYLREQFFGPGTRLTVL.

This clone came up a few times. CDR3: CASPPGPDPDEAFF. The DNA for the CDR3 is TGTGCCAGCCCCCCTGGTCCGGACCCGGACGAAGCTTTCTTT. This chain links TRBV28 with TRBJ1-1; no reliable D call. This CDR3 has 14 amino acids. The germline CDR1 and CDR2 sequences are MDHEN and SYDVKM. V dropped 8 bases and J dropped 8 bases, with 21 bases sitting between them.

This clone was recorded a few times. The chain carries TRBV11-3 and TRBJ1-1; perhaps TRBD1 as D (5 bases). Germline V gene data show CDR1 as SGHNT and CDR2 as YENEEA. The V end was cut by 4 bases, the J end by 6 bases, with 21 bases between. This CDR3 is 16 amino acids long. The CDR3 DNA sequence: TGTGCCAGCAGCTCCCTGTTGGGGCCTGGGGGGGCTGAAGCTTTCTTT. It encodes CASSSLLGPGGAEAFF.

By proportion, this clone is medium-sized. The chain links TRBV6-8 to TRBJ1-1; D gene unclear. The V end lost 6 bases, the J end lost 1 base, and 12 bases lay between the germline ends. The CDR3 is made up of 14 amino acids. Germline CDR1 and CDR2: MNHGY and SAAAGT. This chain's CDR3 is CASSDGIGNTEAFF. CDR3 DNA sequence: TGTGCCAGCAGCGACGGGATAGGGAACACTGAAGCTTTCTTT.

The gene calls are TRBV14 and TRBJ2-3; 7 bases agree with TRBD2. V lost 6 bases, J lost 4 bases, and 13 bases stayed unmatched. Germline CDR1 and CDR2: SGHDN and FVKESK. The CDR3 has 16 residues. Written as DNA, the CDR3 is TGTGCCAGCAGTCCCCGCGGGGGACCTTTACCAGATACGCAGTATTTT. Translation: CASSPRGGPLPDTQYF. The full variable domain, rest sourced from reference TRBV14 and TRBJ2-3, is EAGVTQFPSHSVIEKGQTVTLRCDPISGHDNLYWYRRVMGKEIKFLLHFVKESKQDESGMPNNRFLAERTGGTYSTLKVQPAELEDSGVYFCASSPRGGPLPDTQYFGPGTRLTVL.

This clone was counted a few times. J is TRBJ2-5 and V is TRBV11-3; D is possibly TRBD2 (5 bases). This CDR3 is 14 amino acids long. The germline gives CDR1 SGHNT, CDR2 YENEEA. The V end was cut by 3 bases, the J end by 5 bases, with 13 bases between. The CDR3 sequence is CASSFQYGVETQYF. For the CDR3, the DNA is TGTGCCAGCAGCTTTCAATACGGGGTCGAGACCCAGTACTTC.

The gene calls are TRBV6-8 and TRBJ2-2; 9 bases align to TRBD1. The CDR3 consists of 16 residues. Germline V lookup: CDR1 MNHGY, CDR2 SAAAGT. With 5 bases clipped from V and 4 bases from J, the junction kept 8 bases outside the gene matches. The CDR3: CASSPTTGGTTGELFF. CDR3 DNA: TGTGCCAGCAGTCCGACGACAGGGGGTACCACCGGGGAGCTGTTTTTT.

This clone appeared a few times. J is TRBJ1-1 and V is TRBV6-8; unclear D gene. V was cut by 6 bases and J by 8 bases, with 16 bases left in between. Germline CDR1 is MNHGY and CDR2 is SAAAGT. There are 13 residues in the CDR3. This chain's CDR3 is CASRPTRLAEAFF. CDR3 DNA sequence: TGTGCCAGCAGACCGACCCGGCTCGCGGAAGCTTTCTTT.

This clone is medium-sized within its sample. The chain combines TRBV9 with TRBJ2-3; D gene unclear. Trimming pared 0 bases from V and 0 bases from J, leaving 8 bases between. The CDR3 totals 15 residues. Germline CDR1 is SGDLS and CDR2 is YYNGEE. CDR3: CASSVASSSTDTQYF. In DNA, the CDR3 is TGTGCCAGCAGCGTAGCTTCTAGTAGCACAGATACGCAGTATTTT.

A single count supports this clone. V and J are TRBV18 and TRBJ2-7, with a weak D call TRBD2 (5 bases). The germline V gene encodes CDR1 KGHSH and CDR2 LQKENI. There are 17 residues in the CDR3. Trimming cost V 4 bases and J 5 bases, with 24 bases left between them. CDR3 nucleotides: TGTGCCAGCTCACAAACTGCAGGCCCCGGAGGACTTCACGAGCAGTACTTC. Translated: CASSQTAGPGGLHEQYF.